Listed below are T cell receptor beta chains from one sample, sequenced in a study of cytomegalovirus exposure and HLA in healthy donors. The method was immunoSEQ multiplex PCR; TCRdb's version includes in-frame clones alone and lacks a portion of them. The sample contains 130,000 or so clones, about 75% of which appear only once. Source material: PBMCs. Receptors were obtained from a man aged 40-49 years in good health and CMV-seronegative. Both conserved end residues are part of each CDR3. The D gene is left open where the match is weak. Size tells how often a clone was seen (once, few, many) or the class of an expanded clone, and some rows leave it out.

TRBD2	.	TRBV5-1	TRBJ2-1	TGCGCCAGCAGCATAGCGGGGGTGCTCTCACAAGCTCCCGCTTACAATGAGCAGTTCTTC	CASSIAGVLSQAPAYNEQFF
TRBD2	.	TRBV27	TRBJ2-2	TGTGCCAGTGGGACTAGCGGGGGTACGAACACCGGGGAGCTGTTTTTT	CASGTSGGTNTGELFF
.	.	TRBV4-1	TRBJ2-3	TGCGCCAGCAGCCAAGGACGAGGGGGGGAGGGTGATACGCAGTATTTT	CASSQGRGGEGDTQYF
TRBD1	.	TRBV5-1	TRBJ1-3	TGCGCCAGCAGCTTTCAGGGGGCAGTAAGTGGAAACACCATATATTTT	CASSFQGAVSGNTIYF
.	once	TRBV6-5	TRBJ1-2	TGTGCCAGCAGTGACCGGGGGTGGGGCTATGGCTACACCTTC	CASSDRGWGYGYTF
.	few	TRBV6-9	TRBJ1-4	TGTGCCAGCTACCATGGACTGTACCATGAAAAACTGTTTTTT	CASYHGLYHEKLFF
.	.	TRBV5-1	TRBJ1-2	TGCGCCAGCAGCTTCCCCGAGGGCAGCGACTATGGCTACACCTTC	CASSFPEGSDYGYTF
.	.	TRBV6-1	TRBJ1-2	TGTGCCAGCAGTGAAGATCATTTCAACTATGGCTACACCTTC	CASSEDHFNYGYTF
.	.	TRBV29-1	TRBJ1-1	TGCAGCGTTGAGTCTCCGCGCCTGAACACTGAAGCTTTCTTT	CSVESPRLNTEAFF
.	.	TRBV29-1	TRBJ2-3	TGCAGCGTTGAAGATGAGGGGGTAGGCACAGATACGCAGTATTTT	CSVEDEGVGTDTQYF
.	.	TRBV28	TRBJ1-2	TGTGCCAGCAGTTTGGACAGCATCTATGGCTACACCTTC	CASSLDSIYGYTF
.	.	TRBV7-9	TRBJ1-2	TGTGCCAGCAGCTTAGAGGCGGAAGATGGCTACACCTTC	CASSLEAEDGYTF
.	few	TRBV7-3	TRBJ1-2	TGTGCCAGCAGCCCGACGGGGAACTATGGCTACACCTTC	CASSPTGNYGYTF
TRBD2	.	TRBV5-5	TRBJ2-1	TGTGCCAGCGCCGATTTACTAGCGGGGGGGTTTTTATCCTACAATGAGCAGTTCTTC	CASADLLAGGFLSYNEQFF
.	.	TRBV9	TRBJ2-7	TGTGCCAGCAGCGAACAGGGCCACGAGCAGTACTTC	CASSEQGHEQYF
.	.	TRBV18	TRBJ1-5	TGTGCCAGCTCACCACTTCGGGGTGGACAGCCCCAGCATTTT	CASSPLRGGQPQHF
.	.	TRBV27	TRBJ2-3	TGTGCCAGCAGTTTAGGGGCCAACCCAGGTCCGCAGTATTTT	CASSLGANPGPQYF
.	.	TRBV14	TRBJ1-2	TGTGCCAGCAGCCAAGAGCAGGTCTATGGCTACACCTTC	CASSQEQVYGYTF
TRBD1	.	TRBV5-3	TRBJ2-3	TGTGCCAGAAGCAGAACGACAGGGGTGGGCACAGATACGCAGTATTTT	CARSRTTGVGTDTQYF
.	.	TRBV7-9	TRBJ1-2	TGTGCCAGCAGCCAGGGACAATTTAACTATGGCTACACCTTC	CASSQGQFNYGYTF
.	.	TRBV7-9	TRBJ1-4	TGTGCCAGCAGCTCATCCAGGGGCCTACCAGATGCAACTAATGAAAAACTGTTTTTT	CASSSSRGLPDATNEKLFF
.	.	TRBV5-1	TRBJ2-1	TGCGCCAGCAGCTTGGAGTTTAGCTCCTACAATGAGCAGTTCTTC	CASSLEFSSYNEQFF
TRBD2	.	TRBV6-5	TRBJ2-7	TGTGCCAGCGGCGGGGGGGCTTCCTACGAGCAGTACTTC	CASGGGASYEQYF
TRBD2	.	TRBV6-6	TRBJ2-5	TGTGCCAGCAGTTCCTTATCAGCGGGGGGGAAGGAGACCCAGTACTTC	CASSSLSAGGKETQYF